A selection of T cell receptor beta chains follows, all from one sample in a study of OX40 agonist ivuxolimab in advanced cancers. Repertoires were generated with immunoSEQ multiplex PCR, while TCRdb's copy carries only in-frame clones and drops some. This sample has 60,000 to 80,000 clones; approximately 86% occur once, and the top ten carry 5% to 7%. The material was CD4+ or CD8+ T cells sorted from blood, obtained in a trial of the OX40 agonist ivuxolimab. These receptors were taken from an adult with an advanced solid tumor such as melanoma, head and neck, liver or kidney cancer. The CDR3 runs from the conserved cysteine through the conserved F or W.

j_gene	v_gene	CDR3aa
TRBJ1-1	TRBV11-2	CAGSLAAGAAAEAFF
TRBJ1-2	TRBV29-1	CSGGGSNYGYTF
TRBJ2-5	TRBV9	CASSLGQTQETQYF
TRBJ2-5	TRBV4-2	CASSQASGGAFGETQYF
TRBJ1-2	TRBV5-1	CASSAFRDSYGYTF
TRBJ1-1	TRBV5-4	CASSSPSGAVAFF
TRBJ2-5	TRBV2	CASRGNLQETQYF
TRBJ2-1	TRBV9	CASSVVADPYFDEQFF
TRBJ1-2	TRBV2	CASSEGGFFGNYGYTF
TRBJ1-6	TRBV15	CATSTQLGSSPLHF
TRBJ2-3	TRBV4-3	CASSQTTGGERTQYF
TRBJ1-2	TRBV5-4	CASSPPPGQGTGGYTF
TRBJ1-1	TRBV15	CATSRGQVGTEAFF
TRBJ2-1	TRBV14	CASSLAGGYNEQFF
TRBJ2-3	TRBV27	CASSSRSGGTDTQYF
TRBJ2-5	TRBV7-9	CASSLVAGAQETQYF
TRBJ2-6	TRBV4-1	CASSQPGLAGAGANVLTF
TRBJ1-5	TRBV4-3	CASSRHRGVNQPQHF
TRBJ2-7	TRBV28	CASSWGNEQYF
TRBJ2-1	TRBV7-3	CASSPRKSSYNEQFF
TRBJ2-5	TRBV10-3	CAISESWGDLGQETQYF
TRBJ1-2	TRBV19	CASSATGYYGYTF
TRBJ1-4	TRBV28	CASSLSRGHYEKLFF
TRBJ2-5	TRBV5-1	CASSQGHSKGETQYF
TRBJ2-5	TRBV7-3	CASSPGEIGKTQYF
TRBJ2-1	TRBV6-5	CASRHRESPTNEQFF
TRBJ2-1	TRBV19	CASSMSARTGANEQFF
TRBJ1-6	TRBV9	CASSVSGQTNSPLHF
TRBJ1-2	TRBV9	CASSATVGSYGYTF
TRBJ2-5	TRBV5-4	CASSLVQGFRVEETQYF
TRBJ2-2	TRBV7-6	CASSLLAYTGELFF
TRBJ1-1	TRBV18	CASSLGTGVTEAFF
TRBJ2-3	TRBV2	CASSMGGNTQYF
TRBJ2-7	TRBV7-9	CASSLSSNYEQYF
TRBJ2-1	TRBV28	CASSLDWEQFF
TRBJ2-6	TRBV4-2	CASSQVVLQGYGANVLTF
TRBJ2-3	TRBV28	CASSPERGGPRRDDTQYF
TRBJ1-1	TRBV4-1	CASSRMRDGLGGAFF
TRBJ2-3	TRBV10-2	CASSERRRMRTDTQYF
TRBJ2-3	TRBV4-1	CASSVEGAIDTQYF
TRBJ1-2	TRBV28	CASSLGTVGTYGYTF
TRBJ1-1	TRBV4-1	CASDRGSGAEAFF
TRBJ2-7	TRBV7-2	CASRGPSYEQYF
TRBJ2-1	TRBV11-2	CASSLFTGTSKDEQFF
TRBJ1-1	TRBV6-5	CASSYSRNTEAFF
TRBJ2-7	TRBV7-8	CASSPGDRGAYEQYF
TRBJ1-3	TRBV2	CASSQGPISGNTIYF
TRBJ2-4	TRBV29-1	CSVSFGSGAKNIQYF
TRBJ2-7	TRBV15	CATSREGGQHYEQYF
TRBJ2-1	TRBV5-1	CASSGGLAGRNEQFF
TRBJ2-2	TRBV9	CASSAGGFLGELFF
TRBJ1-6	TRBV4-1	CASSQDRAINSPLHF
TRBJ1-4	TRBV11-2	CASSLGSEKLFF
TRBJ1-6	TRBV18	CASSPVTGTNSPLHF